This T cell receptor beta chain stems from a study of cytomegalovirus exposure and HLA in healthy donors. Study findings and constraints: Cytomegalovirus association was assigned to approximately 160 TCR beta chains.

As concerns this clone: What it binds is not known.

Germline V gives CDR1 SGHTA, CDR2 FQGTGA. Germline trimming cut 5 bases from V and 1 base from J; bases unmatched to any gene: 6. The CDR3 loop spans 15 amino acids. The primer mix had 60 Vbeta and 13 Jbeta primers. Profiling relied on immunoSEQ multiplex PCR, and the TCRdb table lists in-frame clones only, not all of them. Seen here are 150,000 to 200,000 clones, under 85% observed once, and the top ten hold about 2.5%. This rearrangement joins TRBV7-3 to TRBJ2-5, with 8 nucleotides matching TRBD2. The sample consisted of PBMCs. The TCR sequence derives from a human donor in good health. CDR3 sequence: CASSPRAGGQETQYF. The CDR3 DNA reads as TGTGCCAGCAGCCCCAGGGCGGGGGGCCAAGAGACCCAGTACTTC. Full variable domain (missing parts from reference TRBV7-3 and TRBJ2-5): GAGVSQTPSNKVTEKGKYVELRCDPISGHTALYWYRQSLGQGPEFLIYFQGTGAADDSGLPNDRFFAVRPEGSVSTLKIQRTERGDSAVYLCASSPRAGGQETQYFGPGTRLLVL.